A selection of T cell receptor beta chains follows, all from one sample in a study of identical twins' blood T cells. TCRdb recomputed calls from the 5' RACE reads with MiXCR, one row per CDR3 protein. The sample lists roughly 340,000 distinct CDR3 sequences; about 28% were seen once. The source material was PBMCs. The source is a woman aged 18 to 55 in good health. Each CDR3 is given with its conserved first and last residue. D genes are given only for firm matches. A row's size may be missing; if present it is once, few, many or a size class.

NA	TRBV29-1	TRBJ1-2	NA	CSVEDQDVAYTF	TGCAGCGTTGAAGATCAGGACGTGGCCTACACCTTC
NA	TRBV25-1	TRBJ2-7	NA	CASKGYYEQYF	TGTGCCAGCAAAGGGTACTACGAGCAGTACTTC
NA	TRBV9	TRBJ2-5	few	CASSDTLGSETQYF	TGTGCCAGCAGCGATACGTTAGGGTCGGAGACCCAGTACTTC
NA	TRBV7-8	TRBJ2-7	NA	CASSQHRARFYEQYF	TGTGCCAGCAGCCAGCACAGGGCACGTTTCTACGAGCAGTACTTC
TRBD1	TRBV7-9	TRBJ2-7	NA	CASSTSPGTGVYEQYF	TGTGCCAGCAGCACCTCCCCCGGGACAGGAGTCTACGAGCAGTACTTC
TRBD2	TRBV6-5	TRBJ2-3	NA	CASSTSGGIWYF	TGTGCCAGCAGTACTAGCGGGGGGATATGGTATTTT
NA	TRBV20-1	TRBJ2-3	NA	CIVDVGADTQYF	TGCATTGTCGACGTGGGAGCAGATACGCAGTATTTT
NA	TRBV11-3	TRBJ1-2	NA	CASSNGDYGYTF	TGTGCCAGCAGCAATGGCGACTATGGCTACACCTTC
NA	TRBV28	TRBJ1-1	few	CASSLGAAMNTEAFF	TGTGCCAGCAGTTTAGGGGCAGCTATGAACACTGAAGCTTTCTTT
NA	TRBV28	TRBJ2-4	many	CASSLAKNIQYF	TGTGCCAGCAGTTTAGCCAAAAACATTCAGTACTTC
TRBD2	TRBV4-2	TRBJ2-5	few	CASSPTQRGQETQYF	TGTGCCAGCAGCCCCACCCAGCGGGGGCAAGAGACCCAGTACTTC
TRBD2	TRBV5-1	TRBJ2-1	NA	CASSLASLTSPQFF	TGCGCCAGCAGCTTGGCCTCACTGACTAGCCCGCAGTTCTTC
NA	TRBV7-9	TRBJ2-2	many	CASSSPKRNTGELFF	TGTGCCAGCAGCTCACCAAAGAGGAACACCGGGGAGCTGTTTTTT
TRBD1	TRBV7-8	TRBJ1-2	NA	CASSLGGQGYYGYTF	TGTGCCAGCAGCTTAGGGGGACAGGGGTACTATGGCTACACCTTC
TRBD1	TRBV11-2	TRBJ1-1	few	CASSLAGQYTEAFF	TGTGCCAGCAGCTTAGCGGGACAGTACACTGAAGCTTTCTTT
NA	TRBV9	TRBJ1-1	NA	CASSGDRRYF	TGTGCCAGCAGCGGAGACAGAAGATACTTT